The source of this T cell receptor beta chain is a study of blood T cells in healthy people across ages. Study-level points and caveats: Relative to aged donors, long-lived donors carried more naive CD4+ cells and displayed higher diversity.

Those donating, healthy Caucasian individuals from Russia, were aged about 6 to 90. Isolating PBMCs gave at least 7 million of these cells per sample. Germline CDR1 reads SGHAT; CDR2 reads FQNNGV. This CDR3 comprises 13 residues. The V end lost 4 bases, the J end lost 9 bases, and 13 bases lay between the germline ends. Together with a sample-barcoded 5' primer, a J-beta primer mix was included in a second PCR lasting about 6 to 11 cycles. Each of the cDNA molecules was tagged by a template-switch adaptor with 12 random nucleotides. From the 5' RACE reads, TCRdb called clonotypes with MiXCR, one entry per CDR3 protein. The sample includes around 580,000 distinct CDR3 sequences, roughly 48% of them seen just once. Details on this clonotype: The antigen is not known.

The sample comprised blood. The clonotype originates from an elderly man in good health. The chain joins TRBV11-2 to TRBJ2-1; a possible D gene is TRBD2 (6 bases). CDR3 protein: CASSSILGLEQFF. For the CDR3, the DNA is TGTGCCAGCAGCTCAATACTGGGACTTGAGCAGTTCTTC. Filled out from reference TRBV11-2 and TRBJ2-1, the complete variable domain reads EAGVAQSPRYKIIEKRQSVAFWCNPISGHATLYWYQQILGQGPKLLIQFQNNGVVDDSQLPKDRFSAERLKGVDSTLKIQPAKLEDSAVYLCASSSILGLEQFFGPGTRLTVL.